Listed below are T cell receptor beta chains from one sample, sequenced in a study of cytomegalovirus exposure and HLA in healthy donors. Assay used: immunoSEQ multiplex PCR; TCRdb lists only in-frame clones, some missing. The sample consists of 150,000 to 200,000 clones, roughly 70% of them appearing once. The sample taken for sequencing was PBMCs. These receptors were collected from a woman in her fifties or sixties in good health and CMV-seropositive. Each CDR3 is given with its conserved first and last residue. The D gene is left open where the match is weak. The size of a clone is reported for some rows only, either as once, few or many, or as a class for expanded clones.

J gene,V gene,D gene,clone size,CDR3 DNA,CDR3 protein
TRBJ2-5,TRBV5-6,-,few,TGTGCCAGCAGCTTGGAGTGGGCCCAAACGGCGACCCAGTACTTC,CASSLEWAQTATQYF
TRBJ1-1,TRBV12-5,-,-,TGTGCTAGTGGTCCGGACAGGAACACTGAAGCTTTCTTT,CASGPDRNTEAFF
TRBJ2-1,TRBV5-1,-,-,TGCGCCAGCAGCCCGGGGGTCAGGGTAGGATACAATGAGCAGTTCTTC,CASSPGVRVGYNEQFF
TRBJ1-2,TRBV19,TRBD1,-,TGTGCCAGTAGTAAGGGGACAGGGACCTATGGCTACACCTTC,CASSKGTGTYGYTF
TRBJ2-3,TRBV5-5,-,few,TGTGCCAGCAGCTTGGTCCTCCTCTTACAGGGCGTATCTAACACAGATACGCAGTATTTT,CASSLVLLLQGVSNTDTQYF
TRBJ2-1,TRBV10-1,-,-,TGCGCCAGCAGTGAGGAACAGGGAGTCCATGAGCAGTTCTTC,CASSEEQGVHEQFF
TRBJ1-2,TRBV6-4,TRBD1,few,TGTGCCAGCAGTTACTCATCCCAGGGGGGAAAGGGGGGCTACACCTTC,CASSYSSQGGKGGYTF
TRBJ1-6,TRBV5-4,-,-,TGTGCCAGCAGCTTGGGTGTGTCGGCCGCGGCCTCCAATTCACCCCTCCACTTT,CASSLGVSAAASNSPLHF
TRBJ1-1,TRBV10-1,TRBD1,-,TGCGCCAGCAGTCCAGGGGGCACTGAAGCTTTCTTT,CASSPGGTEAFF
TRBJ1-6,TRBV5-1,-,-,TGCGCCAGCAGAGGGGGACCCATGGATTCACCCCTCCACTTT,CASRGGPMDSPLHF
TRBJ2-1,TRBV5-5,TRBD2,-,TGTGCCAGCAGTCTGAGCGGGGGGGGATACAATGAGCAGTTCTTC,CASSLSGGGYNEQFF
TRBJ1-1,TRBV10-3,-,-,TGTGCCATCAGGGGGGGAGGGCCTGAAGCTTTCTTT,CAIRGGGPEAFF
TRBJ2-5,TRBV2,-,-,TGTGCCAGCAGTGGTACCGAGGGTGGGGAGCAGTACTTC,CASSGTEGGEQYF
TRBJ2-7,TRBV10-2,TRBD1,-,TGCGCCAGCAGTGGGGGGACAGGTCAAGCCTACGAGCAGTACTTC,CASSGGTGQAYEQYF
TRBJ1-6,TRBV13,-,-,TGTGCCAGCAGCCCCGCCGGGGGGAGCTCCTATAATTCACCCCTCCACTTT,CASSPAGGSSYNSPLHF
TRBJ1-3,TRBV30,-,-,TGTGCCTGGAGTGTAGGGAGGGGGAGAAACACCATATATTTT,CAWSVGRGRNTIYF
TRBJ1-1,TRBV14,TRBD1,-,TGTGCCAGCAGCCAACAGGGCAGGGGGTACACTGAAGCTTTCTTT,CASSQQGRGYTEAFF
TRBJ2-7,TRBV5-1,-,few,TGCGCCAGCAGCTTGTCGGTTGGGACTGGAGGTTCCTACGAGCAGTACTTC,CASSLSVGTGGSYEQYF
TRBJ1-4,TRBV5-6,TRBD1,-,TGTGCCAGCAGCTCGGGACAGGAAAAACTGTTTTTT,CASSSGQEKLFF
TRBJ1-1,TRBV9,TRBD1,-,TGTGCCAGCAGCGTCGGGTGGACAGGGAACACTGAAGCTTTCTTT,CASSVGWTGNTEAFF
TRBJ1-2,TRBV5-6,-,-,TGTGCCAGCAGCACCCCCGCCGGGAACTATGGCTACACCTTC,CASSTPAGNYGYTF
TRBJ2-1,TRBV6-6,-,-,TGTGCCAGCAGCCTATCCCCCCTCGCGTCCGATGAGCAGTTCTTC,CASSLSPLASDEQFF
TRBJ1-4,TRBV6-1,-,-,TGTGCCAGCAGTGACAGGGCAACTAATGAAAAACTGTTTTTT,CASSDRATNEKLFF
TRBJ1-1,TRBV7-6,-,-,TGTGCCAGCAGCTTGATGGCCATGAACACTGAAGCTTTCTTT,CASSLMAMNTEAFF
TRBJ1-1,TRBV20-1,-,-,TGCAGTGCTGGGGGGGACCAAGCGGCTTTCTTT,CSAGGDQAAFF
TRBJ1-5,TRBV2,TRBD1,-,TGTGCCAGCAGTCCCAGGGACAGGGATCGGCCCCAGCATTTT,CASSPRDRDRPQHF
TRBJ2-1,TRBV5-6,TRBD1,-,TGTGCCAGCAGCTTAAGGGACAGGGTTTTCGAGCAGTTCTTC,CASSLRDRVFEQFF
TRBJ2-3,TRBV5-1,TRBD2,-,TGCGCCAGCAGCGGGGGGGTTAGAGATACGCAGTATTTT,CASSGGVRDTQYF
TRBJ2-7,TRBV6-1,TRBD2,few,TGTGCCAGCAGTCCCACTAGCGGGGGCTACGAGCAGTACTTC,CASSPTSGGYEQYF
TRBJ1-3,TRBV6-1,TRBD1,-,TGTGCCAGCAGGGACTTAGGACAGGGAGTAAGCACCATATATTTT,CASRDLGQGVSTIYF
TRBJ2-3,TRBV23-1,-,-,TGCGCCAGCAGTCAATCTACCGGGGGGCAGTCCACAGATACGCAGTATTTT,CASSQSTGGQSTDTQYF
TRBJ1-5,TRBV6-1,-,-,TGTGCCAGCCGGGAGAGGAATCAGCCCCAGCATTTT,CASRERNQPQHF
TRBJ1-6,TRBV27,-,-,TGTGCCAGCAGTTCGGGGACTGAGGCGGTTAATTCACCCCTCCACTTT,CASSSGTEAVNSPLHF
TRBJ2-1,TRBV29-1,TRBD2,-,TGCAGCGTTGAAGCTAGCGGGGGTTCCTACAATGAGCAGTTCTTC,CSVEASGGSYNEQFF
TRBJ1-1,TRBV29-1,TRBD1,-,TGCAGCGTTGAAGATCTAGTGGAGGGGGCCTTTTGGTTGAACACTGAAGCTTTCTTT,CSVEDLVEGAFWLNTEAFF
TRBJ2-3,TRBV5-1,-,-,TGCGCCAGCAGCTTCGCGGGGATGGGCACAGATACGCAGTATTTT,CASSFAGMGTDTQYF
TRBJ2-1,TRBV27,TRBD1,once,TGTGCCAGCATTGGACAGGGGGGGAATGAGCAGTTCTTC,CASIGQGGNEQFF